Sequencing of this T cell receptor beta chain was carried out in a study of CD4 T cells in relation to SARS-CoV-2 and coronaviruses. The overall study: After roughly ten days of antigen culture, PBMC TCR beta CDR3s were sequenced. Convalescent patients were roughly 8 males and 4 females; two were Hispanic.

Germline V CDR1 and CDR2: SGHRS, YFSETQ. The V gene end was trimmed by 8 bases and the J gene end by 2 bases; junction bases not matched to a gene: 8. This CDR3 comprises 14 residues. Notes on this clone: The antigen is not known.

Findings and caveats of the study: No donor gave both pre-pandemic and post-infection samples.

Naive and memory CD4+ T cells were cultured with CEF, then survey-sequenced. Sequencing was performed with immunoSEQ multiplex PCR; in TCRdb, only in-frame clones are kept and a portion is missing. The data hold 35,000 or so clones, with approximately 80% observed a single time. This chain uses TRBV5-1 with TRBJ2-5, with 8 bases identical to TRBD1. Sequencing was carried out using naive CD4+ T cells from PBMCs, cultured in vitro. Subset of the sample: naive CD4+ T cells isolated by negative enrichment. The clonotype originates from an adult with COVID-19. The CDR3: CASTRGQGQETQYF. The CDR3 DNA sequence: TGCGCCAGTACCCGCGGACAGGGACAAGAGACCCAGTACTTC.